The clone carrying this T cell receptor (beta chain) was seen at least ten times. An end of the junction does not agree with germline; a read error may underlie this. From the germline J gene comes the end of the CDR3, since the read stops 3 residues before it. Per germline, CDR1 LGHNA and CDR2 YNFKEQ. The CDR3 contains 14 residues. These data come from a study of T cell clonality in common variable immunodeficiency. Only in-frame clones appear in the TCRdb table, and some are missing; sequencing was by immunoSEQ multiplex PCR. This repertoire lists about 31,000 clones without singletons; 3.5% to 4% sits in the top ten.

The clonotype originates from a person aged 18 to 70 in good health. The chain carries TRBV4-2 and TRBJ1-2; 7 positions agree with TRBD1. The specimen sequenced was peripheral blood mononuclear cells. This chain's CDR3 is CASSQAGTDYGYTF. CDR3 bases read: TGCGCCAGCAGCCAAGCCGGGACAGACTATGGC.